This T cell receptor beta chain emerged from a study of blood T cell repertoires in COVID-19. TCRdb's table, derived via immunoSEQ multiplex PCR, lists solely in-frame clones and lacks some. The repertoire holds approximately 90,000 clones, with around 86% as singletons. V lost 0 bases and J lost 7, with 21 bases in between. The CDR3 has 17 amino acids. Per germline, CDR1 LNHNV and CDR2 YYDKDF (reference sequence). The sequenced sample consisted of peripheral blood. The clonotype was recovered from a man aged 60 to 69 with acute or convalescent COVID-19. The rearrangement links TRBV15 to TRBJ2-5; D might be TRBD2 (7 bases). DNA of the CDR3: TGTGCCACCAGCAGAGATCCCCCCGGCGGGGGCGTCGGGACCCAGTACTTC. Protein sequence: CATSRDPPGGGVGTQYF.